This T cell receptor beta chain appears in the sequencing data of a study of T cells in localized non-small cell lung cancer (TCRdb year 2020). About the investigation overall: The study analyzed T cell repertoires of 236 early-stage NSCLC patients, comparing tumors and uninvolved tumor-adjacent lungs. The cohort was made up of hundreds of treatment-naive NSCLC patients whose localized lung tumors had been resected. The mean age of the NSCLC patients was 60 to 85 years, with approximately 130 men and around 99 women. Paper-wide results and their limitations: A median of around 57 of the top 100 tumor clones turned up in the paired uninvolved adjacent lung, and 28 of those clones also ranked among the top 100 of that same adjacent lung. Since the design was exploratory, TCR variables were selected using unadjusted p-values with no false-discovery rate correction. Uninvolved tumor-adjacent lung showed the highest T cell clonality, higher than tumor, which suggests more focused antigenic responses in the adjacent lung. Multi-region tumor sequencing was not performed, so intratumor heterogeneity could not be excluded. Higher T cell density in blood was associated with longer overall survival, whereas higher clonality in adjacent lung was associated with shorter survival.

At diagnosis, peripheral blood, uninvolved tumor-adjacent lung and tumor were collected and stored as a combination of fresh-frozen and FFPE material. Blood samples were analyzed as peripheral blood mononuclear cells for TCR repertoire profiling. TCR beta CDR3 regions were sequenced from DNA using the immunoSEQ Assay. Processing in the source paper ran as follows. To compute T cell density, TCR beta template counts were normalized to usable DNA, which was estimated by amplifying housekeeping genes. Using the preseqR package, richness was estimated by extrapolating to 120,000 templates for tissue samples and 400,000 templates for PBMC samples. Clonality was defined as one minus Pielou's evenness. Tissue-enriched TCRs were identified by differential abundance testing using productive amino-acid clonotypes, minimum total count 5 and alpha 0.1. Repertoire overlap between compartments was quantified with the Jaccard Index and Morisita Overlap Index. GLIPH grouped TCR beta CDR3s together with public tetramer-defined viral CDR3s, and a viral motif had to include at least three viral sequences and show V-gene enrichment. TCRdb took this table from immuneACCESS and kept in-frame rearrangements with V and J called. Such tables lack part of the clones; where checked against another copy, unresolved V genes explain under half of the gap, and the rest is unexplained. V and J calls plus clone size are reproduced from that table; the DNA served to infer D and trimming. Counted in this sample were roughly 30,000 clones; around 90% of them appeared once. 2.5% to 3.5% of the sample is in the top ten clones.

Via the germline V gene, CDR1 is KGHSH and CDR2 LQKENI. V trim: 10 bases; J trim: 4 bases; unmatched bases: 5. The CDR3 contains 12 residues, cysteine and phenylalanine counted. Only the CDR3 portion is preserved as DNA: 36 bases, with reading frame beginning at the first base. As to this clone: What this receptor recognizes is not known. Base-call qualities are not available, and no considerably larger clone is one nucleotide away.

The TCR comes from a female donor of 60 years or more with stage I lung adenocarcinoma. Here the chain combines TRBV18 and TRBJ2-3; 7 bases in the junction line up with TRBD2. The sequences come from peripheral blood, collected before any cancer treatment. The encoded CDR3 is CATGREADTQYF. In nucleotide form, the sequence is TGTGCCACAGGGAGGGAGGCAGATACGCAGTATTTT.